This entry lists 32 T cell receptor beta chains sequenced from one sample in a study of T cell responses to AZD1222 COVID-19 vaccine. The method was immunoSEQ multiplex PCR; TCRdb's version includes in-frame clones alone and lacks a portion of them. This table has 90,000 to 150,000 clones, 85% to 90% appearing once. The input for sequencing was peripheral blood, taken on day 0 of AZD1222 vaccination. All receptors derive from an adult in good health.

This clone was seen once. V and J are TRBV6-1 and TRBJ2-5, with TRBD2 matching over 12 bases. The CDR3 is 18 amino acids. CDR1 and CDR2 (germline): MNHNS, SASEGT. The V segment lost 4 bases and the J segment 5 bases; nucleotides outside the gene matches: 14. The CDR3 nucleotides read TGTGCCAGCAGTGTACTAGCGGGAGGAGGAGGGGGAGTGGAGACCCAGTACTTC. This sequence encodes CASSVLAGGGGGVETQYF.

This clone appeared once. The CDR3 DNA reads as TGTGCCAGCAGCTACACCGGGACAGGTAGCACTGAAGCTTTCTTT. Residues: CASSYTGTGSTEAFF. V gene TRBV13 combines with J gene TRBJ1-1; 8 positions match TRBD1. The CDR3 totals 15 residues. The V and J ends lost 4 bases and 4 bases, in that order; junction bases with no gene match: 8. Looked up from germline, CDR1 is PRHDT and CDR2 is FYEKMQ (reference sequence).

CDR3 sequence: CASSSGTGMDEQYF. CDR3 nucleotides: TGCGCCAGCAGCTCCGGGACAGGGATGGACGAGCAGTACTTC. This chain joins TRBV4-1 and TRBJ2-7; TRBD1 matches 9 bases. Germline V CDR1 and CDR2: MGHRA, YSYEKL. This CDR3 region has 14 residues. The trim removed 5 bases at V and 5 bases at J, leaving 7 bases unmatched.

The V gene is TRBV5-1, the J gene TRBJ1-1; TRBD1 agrees at 8 bases. This CDR3 has 17 residues. Germline trimming cut 0 bases from V and 1 base from J; bases unmatched to any gene: 8. Germline V gene lookup returns CDR1 SGHRS and CDR2 YFSETQ. CDR3 amino acids: CASSLASGGLSNTEAFF. In DNA, the CDR3 is TGCGCCAGCAGCTTGGCGTCAGGGGGCCTGTCGAACACTGAAGCTTTCTTT. The variable domain in full, completed from reference TRBV5-1 and TRBJ1-1, reads KAGVTQTPRYLIKTRGQQVTLSCSPISGHRSVSWYQQTPGQGLQFLFEYFSETQRNKGNFPGRFSGRQFSNSRSEMNVSTLELGDSALYLCASSLASGGLSNTEAFFGQGTRLTVV.

The rearrangement joins TRBV28 to TRBJ2-2; D may correspond to TRBD1 or TRBD2 (5 bases each). The CDR3 is 15 amino acids. Germline values: CDR1 MDHEN, CDR2 SYDVKM. Trimming took off 1 base at V and 3 bases at J, with 9 bases between the two ends. CDR3 in amino acids: CASSLSGTYTGELFF. In DNA form, the CDR3 reads TGTGCCAGCAGTTTATCAGGGACCTACACCGGGGAGCTGTTTTTT. Full variable domain (missing parts from reference TRBV28 and TRBJ2-2): DVKVTQSSRYLVKRTGEKVFLECVQDMDHENMFWYRQDPGLGLRLIYFSYDVKMKEKGDIPEGYSVSREKKERFSLILESASTNQTSMYLCASSLSGTYTGELFFGEGSRLTVL.

J is TRBJ2-2 and V is TRBV10-3; 7 bases map to TRBD1. V shed 7 bases and J 1 base; nucleotides not matched to a gene: 6. The CDR3 spans 15 residues. Germline CDR1 and CDR2: ENHRY and SYGVKD. CDR3 sequence (DNA): TGTGCCATCAAACCACAGGGGATGAACACCGGGGAGCTGTTTTTT. Its protein is CAIKPQGMNTGELFF.

The rearrangement joins TRBV7-9 to TRBJ1-2; D is possibly TRBD1 (6 bases). V lost 6 bases and J 4 bases, leaving 15 bases between the germline ends. The germline V gene has CDR1 SEHNR and CDR2 FQNEAQ (reference sequence). CDR3 length: 14 residues. CDR3 amino acids: CASSIGTPLYGYTF. The CDR3 coding sequence is TGTGCCAGCAGTATAGGGACACCGCTCTATGGCTACACCTTC.

The count of this clone is one. The chain couples TRBV7-9 to TRBJ1-2, with 8 bases fitting TRBD1. There are 15 residues in the CDR3. The germline V gene encodes CDR1 SEHNR and CDR2 FQNEAQ (reference sequence). Trimming removed 5 bases from V and 6 bases from J; junction bases left unmatched: 11. Here the CDR3 reads CASSDRDRIVNGYTF. The CDR3 DNA is TGTGCCAGCAGCGACCGGGACAGGATAGTAAATGGCTACACCTTC. Supplemented by reference TRBV7-9 and TRBJ1-2, the full variable domain reads DTGVSQNPRHKITKRGQNVTFRCDPISEHNRLYWYRQTLGQGPEFLTYFQNEAQLEKSRLLSDRFSAERPKGSFSTLEIQRTEQGDSAMYLCASSDRDRIVNGYTFGSGTRLTVV.

V and J are TRBV18 and TRBJ1-3; tentative D call: TRBD1 (5 bases). The CDR3 runs to 13 residues. Germline CDR1 reads KGHSH; CDR2 reads LQKENI. Trimming shortened V by 6 bases and J by 1 base, and 7 bases separated the two germline ends. This CDR3 reads CASSGGSGNTIYF. The CDR3 nucleotides are TGTGCCAGCTCTGGGGGTTCTGGAAACACCATATATTTT.

The chain has TRBV5-8 and TRBJ2-1, with 9 positions matching TRBD2. The CDR3 contains 15 residues. Germline CDR1 SGHTS, CDR2 YDEGEE. The V and J ends lost 5 bases and 7 bases, in that order; junction bases with no gene match: 10. The CDR3 loop reads CASRSGTSFLNEQFF. CDR3 bases: TGTGCCAGCAGGTCCGGGACTAGCTTTTTAAATGAGCAGTTCTTC.

The J gene is TRBJ2-7, the V gene TRBV29-1; perhaps TRBD1 as D (6 bases). Germline assignment: CDR1 SQVTM and CDR2 ANQGSEA. Trimming left V 5 bases short and J 0 bases short, with 8 bases between. CDR3 size: 12 residues. In nucleotides, the CDR3 is TGCAGCGTTCGGACAGACTCCTACGAGCAGTACTTC. Translation gives CSVRTDSYEQYF.

The V gene is TRBV14, the J gene TRBJ1-2; D unclear. V lost 4 bases and J lost 4, with 7 bases in between. The CDR3 has 12 residues. The germline CDR1 and CDR2 sequences are SGHDN and FVKESK. The CDR3 region has the DNA TGTGCCAGCAGCCTAAACACCTATGGCTACACCTTC. It codes for CASSLNTYGYTF.

This sequence joins TRBV7-9 and TRBJ2-1; 10 bases map to TRBD2. Trimming at V came to 5 bases and at J to 2 bases, leaving 3 bases not matched to a gene. This CDR3 has 15 amino acids. CDR1 and CDR2 from the germline V gene are SEHNR and FQNEAQ (reference sequence). CDR3 coding DNA: TGTGCCAGCAGCCCTCTAGCGGGAGCCTACAATGAGCAGTTCTTC. Encoded protein: CASSPLAGAYNEQFF.

The CDR3 sequence is CASSASGVGEKLFF. The CDR3 DNA reads TGTGCCAGCAGTGCATCAGGGGTGGGGGAAAAACTGTTTTTT. V usage is TRBV2 and J usage is TRBJ1-4; a possible D gene is TRBD1 (6 bases). The CDR3 is 14 residues long. The germline gives CDR1 SNHLY, CDR2 FYNNEI. V dropped 4 bases and J dropped 8 bases, with 14 bases sitting between them. Full variable domain (rest looked up from reference TRBV2 and TRBJ1-4): EPEVTQTPSHQVTQMGQEVILRCVPISNHLYFYWYRQILGQKVEFLVSFYNNEISEKSEIFDDQFSVERPDGSNFTLKIRSTKLEDSAMYFCASSASGVGEKLFFGSGTQLSVL.

This chain links TRBV28 with TRBJ1-1; 7 bases match TRBD1. Germline lookup yields CDR1 MDHEN and CDR2 SYDVKM. V shed 6 bases and J 1 base; nucleotides not matched to a gene: 20. This CDR3 is 19 amino acids long. DNA for the CDR3: TGTGCCAGCAGCTCCCGACTTGGACAGGCCCAACGGACGAACACTGAAGCTTTCTTT. The encoded protein is CASSSRLGQAQRTNTEAFF.

The genes are TRBV10-2 and TRBJ2-1, with 11 bases matching TRBD2. The CDR3 contains 16 residues. Looked up from germline, CDR1 is WSHSY and CDR2 is SAAADI. With 8 bases clipped from V and 5 bases from J, the junction kept 11 bases outside the gene matches. In DNA, the CDR3 is TGCGCCAGCGGACTAGCGGGCATAAGAGAAGACAATGAGCAGTTCTTC. This translates into CASGLAGIREDNEQFF.

The rearrangement links TRBV28 to TRBJ2-7; D not resolved. The CDR3 is 12 residues long. The V end was cut by 11 bases, the J end by 0 bases, with 11 bases between. Per the germline V gene, CDR1 is MDHEN and CDR2 is SYDVKM. The CDR3 coding sequence is TGTGCCTGCAATACGGGCTCCTACGAGCAGTACTTC. Its translation: CACNTGSYEQYF.

The V call is TRBV24-1, the J call TRBJ2-3; tentatively, D is TRBD2 (5 bases). Germline V CDR1 and CDR2: KGHDR, SFDVKD. There are 18 residues in the CDR3. V was clipped by 3 bases and J by 0 bases, with 18 bases between them. The CDR3 region is CATSDPSESGASTDTQYF. The CDR3 bases are TGTGCCACCAGTGATCCCTCGGAGAGCGGCGCTAGCACAGATACGCAGTATTTT.

CDR3 nucleotides: TGTGCCAGCAGCCAGGATCCCCAGAACACTGAAGCTTTCTTT. It yields the protein CASSQDPQNTEAFF. This chain links TRBV3-1 (or the pseudogene TRBV3-2) with TRBJ1-1, with unresolved D. V lost 3 bases to trimming and J lost 1 base, with 9 bases between them. This CDR3 has 14 residues. The germline CDR1 and CDR2 sequences are LGHDT and YNNKEL (reference sequence).

The rearrangement joins TRBV28 to TRBJ1-5; D perhaps matches TRBD1 (5 bases). Trimming removed 5 bases from V and 1 base from J, with 6 bases in between. The germline V gene encodes CDR1 MDHEN and CDR2 SYDVKM. The CDR3 spans 13 residues. The CDR3 region has the DNA TGTGCCAGCAGTCGACAGAGCAATCAGCCCCAGCATTTT. Translated: CASSRQSNQPQHF.

V gene TRBV18 combines with J gene TRBJ1-4, with a possible D match to TRBD1 (6 bases). The CDR3 spans 15 residues. V was clipped by 3 bases and J by 7 bases, with 15 bases between them. In germline, CDR1 is KGHSH, CDR2 LQKENI. As DNA, the CDR3 is TGTGCCAGCTCACCCAACGCGGGGGGCAGTGAAAAACTGTTTTTT. This translates into CASSPNAGGSEKLFF.

The chain is built from TRBV29-1 and TRBJ1-1; D gene unclear. The CDR3 is 10 residues long. Germline lookup yields CDR1 SQVTM and CDR2 ANQGSEA. The V end lost 4 bases, the J end lost 4 bases, and 4 bases lay between the germline ends. The CDR3, as DNA: TGCAGCGTTGTGGTCACTGAAGCTTTCTTT. Protein: CSVVVTEAFF.

The chain employs TRBV4-1 and TRBJ1-4; 8 positions match TRBD1. The CDR3 has 16 amino acids. CDR1 and CDR2 (germline): MGHRA, YSYEKL. J gave up 7 bases and V 3 bases, and 10 bases lay outside the gene matches. This CDR3 is CASSQASGTGIEKLFF. The CDR3 bases are TGCGCCAGCAGCCAGGCGTCGGGGACAGGAATTGAAAAACTGTTTTTT.

The CDR3 reads CASSNGGPGGYTF. As DNA, the CDR3 is TGTGCCAGCAGCAACGGGGGGCCCGGAGGCTACACCTTC. The chain has TRBV7-2 and TRBJ1-2, with a tentative D call TRBD1 (6 bases). This CDR3 has 13 amino acids. V lost 5 bases to trimming and J lost 8 bases, with 15 bases between them. CDR1 SGHTA and CDR2 FQGNSA come from the germline V gene.

V is TRBV24-1 and J is TRBJ2-5; D call uncertain. The V gene's germline CDR1 is KGHDR and CDR2 SFDVKD. V gave up 3 bases and J gave up 2 bases, with 12 bases separating them. CDR3 size: 15 residues. CDR3 nucleotide sequence: TGTGCCACCAGTGATCCTCGGAGCCCTCAAGAGACCCAGTACTTC. This translates into CATSDPRSPQETQYF.

This clone occurred a few times. The V and J genes are TRBV11-3 and TRBJ2-2; D uncertain. Trimming shortened V by 0 bases and J by 5 bases, and 7 bases separated the two germline ends. This CDR3 is built from 14 residues. Germline V gene sequence: CDR1 SGHNT, CDR2 YENEEA. DNA of the CDR3: TGTGCCAGCAGCTTAGATTCATTGACCGGGGAGCTGTTTTTT. Encoded protein: CASSLDSLTGELFF.

This chain joins TRBV7-9 and TRBJ1-1; 9 bases are a match to TRBD1. Germline V gene sequence: CDR1 SEHNR, CDR2 FQNEAQ (reference sequence). The CDR3 has 14 amino acids. The junction had 5 bases not matched to a gene; V was cut back by 4 bases and J by 5 bases. CDR3 sequence: CASSWDRDRTEAFF. The CDR3 nucleotides read TGTGCCAGCAGCTGGGACAGGGATCGTACTGAAGCTTTCTTT.

The chain combines TRBV4-2 with TRBJ1-1; 8 bases line up with TRBD1. CDR1 is LGHNA, CDR2 YNFKEQ, per germline. V trimming: 1 base; J trimming: 5 bases; junction bases outside the gene matches: 6. The CDR3 totals 15 residues. The CDR3 region is CASSQGLTGETEAFF. DNA for the CDR3: TGTGCCAGCAGCCAAGGATTGACAGGGGAGACTGAAGCTTTCTTT.

This sequence joins TRBV19 and TRBJ1-2; the D is unclear. CDR1 is LNHDA and CDR2 is SQIVND in the germline V gene (reference sequence). The length of the CDR3 is 15 residues. V was trimmed by 1 base and J by 3 bases, leaving 12 bases between them. The CDR3 DNA reads as TGTGCCAGTAGTATAGTAGACGGTGGGCACTATGGCTACACCTTC. It translates to CASSIVDGGHYGYTF.

The chain joins TRBV18 to TRBJ1-4; D possibly corresponds to TRBD1 (6 bases). Trimming removed 1 base from V and 4 bases from J, with 10 bases in between. This CDR3 is built from 15 residues. The germline gives CDR1 KGHSH, CDR2 LQKENI. CDR3 nucleotides: TGTGCCAGCTCACCACGGGGGGCAAATAATGAAAAACTGTTTTTT. It translates to CASSPRGANNEKLFF.

The CDR3 nucleotides are TGTGCCTCGGCGGTCGGGACCGTGAACACTGAAGCTTTCTTT. Encoded protein: CASAVGTVNTEAFF. This chain links TRBV9 with TRBJ1-1; a possible D gene is TRBD1 (5 bases). The CDR3 is 14 residues long. The V gene's germline CDR1 is SGDLS and CDR2 YYNGEE. V was trimmed by 10 bases and J by 0 bases, leaving 16 bases between them.

The chain links TRBV3-1 (or the pseudogene TRBV3-2) to TRBJ1-6; D is unclear. The CDR3 covers 12 residues. Trimming took 6 bases from V and 6 from J, leaving 6 bases between them. Germline V gene lookup returns CDR1 LGHDT and CDR2 YNNKEL (reference sequence). For the CDR3, the DNA is TGTGCCAGCAGTCGTAGTAATTCACCCCTCCACTTT. It codes for CASSRSNSPLHF.